The 31 T cell receptor beta chains below come from one sample, sequenced in a study of cytomegalovirus exposure and HLA in healthy donors. It was with 60 Vbeta and 13 Jbeta primers that the PCR ran. Profiling relied on immunoSEQ multiplex PCR, and the TCRdb table lists in-frame clones only, not all of them. The repertoire consists of 150,000 or so clones, with about 64% occurring once and the leading ten covering around 3%. Input material: PBMCs. The receptors derive from a woman under 40 in good health and CMV-seropositive.

The chain is built from TRBV12-5 and TRBJ1-1; D gene uncertain. The CDR3 sequence is 12 residues long. The V end lost 9 bases, the J end lost 2 bases, and 10 bases lay between the germline ends. Germline V gives CDR1 LGHNT, CDR2 FRNRAP. The CDR3 nucleotides are TGTGCTAGCGGAGTCGGTAACACTGAAGCTTTCTTT. Protein sequence: CASGVGNTEAFF.

The rearrangement uses TRBV7-2 and TRBJ1-4; TRBD1 might be the D (6 bases). V lost 5 bases to trimming and J lost 4 bases, with 8 bases between them. The CDR3 consists of 13 residues. CDR1 is SGHTA, CDR2 FQGNSA, per germline. DNA of the CDR3: TGTGCCAGCAGCCCGGACAGTAATGAAAAACTGTTTTTT. Translating gives CASSPDSNEKLFF. Together with reference TRBV7-2 and TRBJ1-4, the CDR3 gives the full variable domain: GAGVSQSPSNKVTEKGKDVELRCDPISGHTALYWYRQSLGQGLEFLIYFQGNSAPDKSGLPSDRFSAERTGGSVSTLTIQRTQQEDSAVYLCASSPDSNEKLFFGSGTQLSVL.

This clone showed up just a few times. The CDR3 nucleotides are TGCGCCAGCAGCTTGGGAGGGTCAGAGGAAAAACTGTTTTTT. Protein product: CASSLGGSEEKLFF. The chain links TRBV5-1 to TRBJ1-4; D gene ambiguous. V dropped 0 bases and J dropped 8 bases, with 11 bases sitting between them. The CDR3 spans 14 residues. In germline, CDR1 is SGHRS, CDR2 YFSETQ.

This chain joins TRBV9 and TRBJ1-2, with TRBD1 matching 9 bases. V was clipped by 3 bases and J by 13 bases; unmatched bases: 10. CDR3 length: 13 amino acids. Germline lookup yields CDR1 SGDLS and CDR2 YYNGEE. This chain's CDR3 is CASSARLQGAGTF. The CDR3 nucleotides read TGTGCCAGCAGCGCAAGATTACAGGGGGCCGGCACCTTC.

The chain links TRBV30 to TRBJ1-6; D might be TRBD1 (5 bases). Per germline, CDR1 GTSNPN and CDR2 SVGIG (reference sequence). The CDR3 contains 14 residues. Between the trimmed V and J ends, which lost 2 bases and 7 bases, there was a span of 12 bases. CDR3 in amino acids: CAWSIAGSNSPLHF. The CDR3 DNA reads TGTGCCTGGAGTATAGCAGGGTCAAATTCACCCCTCCACTTT.

The CDR3 region has the DNA TGCGCCAGCAGCTTGGCCGGTCAGGGTCAGGGTAACAATGAGCAGTTCTTC. Its translation: CASSLAGQGQGNNEQFF. The rearrangement links TRBV5-1 to TRBJ2-1; TRBD1 might be the D (5 bases). The CDR3 runs to 17 residues. CDR1 SGHRS and CDR2 YFSETQ come from the germline V gene. Trimming cost V 0 bases and J 5 bases, with 18 bases left between them.

This clone was detected a few times. The chain is built from TRBV5-1 and TRBJ1-2; the match to TRBD1 covers 7 bases. V was pared by 4 bases and J by 2 bases, with 5 bases of the junction left unmatched. CDR1 is SGHRS and CDR2 is YFSETQ in the germline V gene. There are 14 residues in the CDR3. The CDR3 is CASSPTTGNYGYTF. CDR3 nucleotides: TGCGCCAGCAGCCCAACGACAGGGAACTATGGCTACACCTTC.

This chain joins TRBV19 and TRBJ1-1; TRBD1 is a possible D gene (5 bases). Deletions cut 0 bases from V and 5 bases from J, with 7 bases between. Germline V lookup: CDR1 LNHDA, CDR2 SQIVND (reference sequence). The CDR3 consists of 13 residues. The CDR3 loop is CASSIDRGTEAFF. The CDR3 DNA reads TGTGCCAGTAGTATAGATCGGGGGACTGAAGCTTTCTTT.

The chain recombines TRBV18 with TRBJ2-7; perhaps TRBD1 as D (5 bases). V lost 1 base, J lost 2 bases, and 9 bases lay in between. Germline CDR1 KGHSH, CDR2 LQKENI. CDR3 length: 14 residues. This CDR3 reads CASSPRDSPYEQYF. For the CDR3, the DNA is TGTGCCAGCTCACCACGAGACAGCCCCTACGAGCAGTACTTC.

This chain uses TRBV9 with TRBJ2-5, with 8 nucleotides matching TRBD2. Germline V gene sequence: CDR1 SGDLS, CDR2 YYNGEE. The junction had 3 bases not matched to a gene; V was cut back by 0 bases and J by 5 bases. The CDR3 consists of 14 residues. The chain's CDR3 is CASSVAGGGETQYF. The DNA of the CDR3 is TGTGCCAGCAGCGTAGCGGGAGGGGGGGAGACCCAGTACTTC.

This clone was detected only a few times. The rearrangement joins TRBV7-9 to TRBJ2-6; 7 bases map to TRBD2. Germline values: CDR1 SEHNR, CDR2 FQNEAQ (reference sequence). This CDR3 region has 16 residues. V was clipped by 7 bases and J by 3 bases; unmatched bases: 9. The CDR3 DNA reads TGTGCCAGCAACCCTGGGGGAGGGGATGGGGCCAACGTCCTGACTTTC. Amino acids: CASNPGGGDGANVLTF.

This clone has more than one count but fewer than ten. The chain combines TRBV14 with TRBJ1-4, with a possible D match to TRBD1 (6 bases). Germline values: CDR1 SGHDN, CDR2 FVKESK. The CDR3 has 17 residues. V was shortened by 0 bases and J by 9 bases, with 20 bases between the two germline ends. The CDR3 sequence: CASSQEVKGVPGQKLFF. The CDR3 nucleotides read TGTGCCAGCAGCCAAGAGGTCAAGGGGGTCCCGGGGCAAAAACTGTTTTTT. Using reference TRBV14 and TRBJ1-4 for the parts outside the CDR3, the full variable domain is EAGVTQFPSHSVIEKGQTVTLRCDPISGHDNLYWYRRVMGKEIKFLLHFVKESKQDESGMPNNRFLAERTGGTYSTLKVQPAELEDSGVYFCASSQEVKGVPGQKLFFGSGTQLSVL.

DNA of the CDR3: TGTGCCATCGCCGGGGGTGAAGCTTTCTTT. Amino acids: CAIAGGEAFF. The chain links TRBV6-6 to TRBJ1-1, with a possible D match to TRBD1 (5 bases). This CDR3 contains 10 residues. The germline CDR1 and CDR2 sequences are MNHNY and SVGAGI (reference sequence). V was cut by 10 bases and J by 7 bases, with 10 bases left in between.

The chain carries TRBV29-1 and TRBJ2-2; possibly TRBD1 for D (6 bases). This CDR3 is 14 amino acids long. Trimming took off 7 bases at V and 5 bases at J, with 17 bases between the two ends. Germline V CDR1 and CDR2: SQVTM, ANQGSEA. The CDR3 bases are TGCAGCGCTACAGGGTTGATACTAACCGGGGAGCTGTTTTTT. Translation gives CSATGLILTGELFF.

There are a few counts of this clone. The CDR3 coding sequence is TGTGCCAGCAGCGCCCTCCAGGGCACTGAAGCTTTCTTT. This gives the protein CASSALQGTEAFF. The V and J genes are TRBV7-6 and TRBJ1-1; TRBD1 is a possible D gene (5 bases). The CDR3 consists of 13 residues. CDR1 is SGHVS, CDR2 FNYEAQ, per germline. V lost 5 bases, J lost 4 bases, and 11 bases lay in between.

This chain connects TRBV2 to TRBJ2-1; D is possibly TRBD2 (5 bases). CDR1 is SNHLY, CDR2 FYNNEI, per germline. The V end lost 8 bases, the J end lost 5 bases, and 10 bases lay between the germline ends. The CDR3 contains 12 residues. The CDR3 region has the DNA TGTGCCAGCGTAACGAGGGACAATGAGCAGTTCTTC. As protein: CASVTRDNEQFF.

V gene TRBV9 combines with J gene TRBJ2-5, with a tentative D call TRBD2 (6 bases). The CDR3 totals 15 residues. Germline V lookup: CDR1 SGDLS, CDR2 YYNGEE. V lost 3 bases and J lost 8, with 20 bases in between. CDR3 protein: CASSASLASPGTQYF. The CDR3 DNA is TGTGCCAGCAGCGCCTCTCTAGCGTCCCCGGGCACCCAGTACTTC.

This clone occurred a few times. The chain carries TRBV7-2 and TRBJ2-1, with 10 bases that match TRBD2. J lost 5 bases, V lost 3 bases, and 10 bases had no gene match. The CDR3 contains 17 residues. From germline, CDR1 is SGHTA and CDR2 FQGNSA. The CDR3 DNA is TGTGCCAGCAGCTTCCCGGGACTAGCGTCACGGGACAATGAGCAGTTCTTC. Translation: CASSFPGLASRDNEQFF. The full variable domain, rest sourced from reference TRBV7-2 and TRBJ2-1, is GAGVSQSPSNKVTEKGKDVELRCDPISGHTALYWYRQSLGQGLEFLIYFQGNSAPDKSGLPSDRFSAERTGGSVSTLTIQRTQQEDSAVYLCASSFPGLASRDNEQFFGPGTRLTVL.

In its sample, this clone was seen a few times. The V and J genes are TRBV5-6 and TRBJ2-3; 11 bases fit TRBD2. CDR3 length: 16 amino acids. V was clipped by 1 base and J by 2 bases; unmatched bases: 3. Germline CDR1 is SGHDT and CDR2 is YYEEEE. CDR3: CASSLPSGGSTDTQYF. Here the CDR3 DNA reads TGTGCCAGCAGCTTGCCTAGCGGGGGGTCCACAGATACGCAGTATTTT.

This sequence joins TRBV27 and TRBJ2-5; 7 positions match TRBD1. Matching the DNA end better, TRBJ2-7 makes the J call doubtful. The CDR3 runs 13 residues. The germline gives CDR1 MNHEY, CDR2 SMNVEV (reference sequence). The CDR3 here is CASRVTGTYEQYF. The DNA for the CDR3 is TGTGCCAGCAGGGTGACAGGGACCTACGAGCAGTACTTC.

The chain links TRBV28 to TRBJ2-6, with TRBD2 matching 13 bases. V shed 5 bases, J shed 1 base, and the junction held 2 bases outside the gene matches. The CDR3 has 17 residues. Per the germline V gene, CDR1 is MDHEN and CDR2 is SYDVKM. Written as DNA, the CDR3 is TGTGCCAGCAGTAGACTAGCGGGAGGATCTGGGGCCAACGTCCTGACTTTC. It translates to CASSRLAGGSGANVLTF.

This clone occurred a few times. The rearrangement links TRBV5-4 to TRBJ1-1; possibly TRBD1 for D (6 bases). CDR3 length: 13 amino acids. Trimming cost V 7 bases and J 2 bases, with 12 bases left between them. CDR1 and CDR2 from the germline V gene are SGHNT and YYREEE (reference sequence). CDR3 nucleotides: TGTGCCAGCGGGACAAAAACCAACACTGAAGCTTTCTTT. It yields the protein CASGTKTNTEAFF.

The rearrangement joins TRBV29-1 to TRBJ2-2; D is perhaps TRBD1 (6 bases). The J call is doubtful: the DNA matches TRBJ1-3 better. The V gene's germline CDR1 is SQVTM and CDR2 ANQGSEA. This CDR3 is built from 13 residues. CDR3 nucleotides: TGCAGCGTCCTACAGGGAACAGGAAACACCATATATTTT. It is translated as CSVLQGTGNTIYF.

This chain joins TRBV15 and TRBJ2-3; D is perhaps TRBD2 (6 bases). The germline V gene encodes CDR1 LNHNV and CDR2 YYDKDF (reference sequence). V shed 4 bases and J shed 0 bases, with 8 bases lying between them. The CDR3 loop spans 14 amino acids. CDR3 residues: CATSIAGSTDTQYF. CDR3 coding DNA: TGTGCCACCAGCATCGCGGGAAGCACAGATACGCAGTATTTT.

The rearrangement joins TRBV28 to TRBJ1-5; no reliable D call. CDR3 length: 16 amino acids. Per germline, CDR1 MDHEN and CDR2 SYDVKM. Trimming left V 1 base short and J 4 bases short, with 14 bases between. CDR3 sequence: CASSLLSGSFNQPQHF. In DNA, the CDR3 is TGTGCCAGCAGTTTATTATCGGGGTCATTTAATCAGCCCCAGCATTTT.

CDR3 DNA: TGTGCCAGCGCAGACAGGGGGGGTGCCGAGCAGTACTTC. It translates to CASADRGGAEQYF. The chain uses TRBV2 and TRBJ2-7; TRBD1 matches 9 bases. The CDR3 is made up of 13 amino acids. V lost 8 bases and J lost 6; bases outside the gene matches: 8. CDR1 SNHLY and CDR2 FYNNEI come from the germline V gene. Filled out from reference TRBV2 and TRBJ2-7, the complete variable domain reads EPEVTQTPSHQVTQMGQEVILRCVPISNHLYFYWYRQILGQKVEFLVSFYNNEISEKSEIFDDQFSVERPDGSNFTLKIRSTKLEDSAMYFCASADRGGAEQYFGPGTRLTVT.

This clone has a handful of counts. The V call is TRBV10-2, the J call TRBJ2-1; 7 nucleotides agree with TRBD2. After removal of 0 bases from V and 7 bases from J, the junction contained 15 bases not matched to a gene. This CDR3 has 18 amino acids. The V gene's germline CDR1 is WSHSY and CDR2 SAAADI. The CDR3 loop reads CASSESVRAGVMVNEQFF. The CDR3 coding sequence is TGCGCCAGCAGTGAGTCAGTTCGGGCGGGAGTAATGGTGAATGAGCAGTTCTTC.

This clone was counted between two and nine times. The chain joins TRBV7-9 to TRBJ1-1, with D possibly TRBD1 on 5 matching bases. Trimming removed 3 bases at V and 0 bases at J, with 5 bases between. Germline lookup yields CDR1 SEHNR and CDR2 FQNEAQ (reference sequence). This CDR3 comprises 13 residues. The chain's CDR3 is CASSLDMNTEAFF. CDR3 nucleotides: TGTGCCAGCAGCTTGGACATGAACACTGAAGCTTTCTTT.

The chain recombines TRBV5-1 with TRBJ2-3; D is possibly TRBD2 (6 bases). Looked up from germline, CDR1 is SGHRS and CDR2 is YFSETQ. V dropped 4 bases and J dropped 5 bases, with 20 bases sitting between them. The CDR3 loop spans 16 amino acids. The CDR3 spells CASSPRGQGVGDTQYF. CDR3 nucleotide sequence: TGCGCCAGCAGCCCGCGGGGCCAGGGAGTGGGAGATACGCAGTATTTT.

This chain uses TRBV6-5 with TRBJ2-5; the match to TRBD1 covers 7 bases. CDR3 size: 13 residues. The germline CDR1 and CDR2 sequences are MNHEY and SVGAGI. The trim removed 8 bases at V and 0 bases at J, leaving 3 bases unmatched. Written as DNA, the CDR3 is TGTGCCAGCGGCAGGGGGTACCAAGAGACCCAGTACTTC. Its translation: CASGRGYQETQYF.

The chain employs TRBV5-1 and TRBJ2-5; the D is unclear. Germline CDR1 and CDR2: SGHRS and YFSETQ. The CDR3 covers 12 residues. V was pared by 1 base and J by 11 bases, with 12 bases between. CDR3 DNA: TGCGCCAGCAGCTTGCCAACAGAAGAGCAGTACTTC. It yields the protein CASSLPTEEQYF.